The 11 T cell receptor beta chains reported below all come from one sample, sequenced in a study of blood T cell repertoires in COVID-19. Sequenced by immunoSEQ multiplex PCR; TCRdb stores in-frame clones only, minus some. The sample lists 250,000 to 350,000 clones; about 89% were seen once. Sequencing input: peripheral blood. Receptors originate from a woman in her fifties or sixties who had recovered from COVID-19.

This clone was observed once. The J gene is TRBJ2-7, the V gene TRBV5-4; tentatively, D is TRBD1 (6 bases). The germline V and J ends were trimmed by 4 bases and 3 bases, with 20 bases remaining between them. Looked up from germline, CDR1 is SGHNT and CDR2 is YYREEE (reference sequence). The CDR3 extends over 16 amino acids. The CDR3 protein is CASSPQRGRSSYEQYF. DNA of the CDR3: TGTGCCAGCAGCCCCCAGAGGGGGAGATCTAGCTACGAGCAGTACTTC.

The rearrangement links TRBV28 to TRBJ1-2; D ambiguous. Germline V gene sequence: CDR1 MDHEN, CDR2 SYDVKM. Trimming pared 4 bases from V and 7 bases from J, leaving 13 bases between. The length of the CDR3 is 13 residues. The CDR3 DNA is TGTGCCAGCAGTTACCGGGAGGGCAGTGGCTACACCTTC. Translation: CASSYREGSGYTF.

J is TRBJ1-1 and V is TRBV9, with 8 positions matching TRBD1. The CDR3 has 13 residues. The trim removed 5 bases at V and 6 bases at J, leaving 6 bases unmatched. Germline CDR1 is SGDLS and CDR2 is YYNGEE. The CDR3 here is CASSAGGAPEAFF. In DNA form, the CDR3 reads TGTGCCAGCAGTGCAGGGGGCGCGCCTGAAGCTTTCTTT.

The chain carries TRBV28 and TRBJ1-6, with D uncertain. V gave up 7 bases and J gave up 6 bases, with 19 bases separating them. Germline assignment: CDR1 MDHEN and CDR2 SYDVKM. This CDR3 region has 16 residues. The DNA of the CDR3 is TGTGCCAGCATTCCTTTCCCCGGGGAGGGTAATTCACCCCTCCACTTT. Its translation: CASIPFPGEGNSPLHF.

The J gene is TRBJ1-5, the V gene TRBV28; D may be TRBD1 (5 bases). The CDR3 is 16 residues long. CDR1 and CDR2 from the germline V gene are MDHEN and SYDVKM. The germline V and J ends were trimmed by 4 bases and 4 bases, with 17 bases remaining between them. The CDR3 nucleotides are TGTGCCAGCAGTTCAGCCAAGGGGTGGGCGAATCAGCCCCAGCATTTT. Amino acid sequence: CASSSAKGWANQPQHF.

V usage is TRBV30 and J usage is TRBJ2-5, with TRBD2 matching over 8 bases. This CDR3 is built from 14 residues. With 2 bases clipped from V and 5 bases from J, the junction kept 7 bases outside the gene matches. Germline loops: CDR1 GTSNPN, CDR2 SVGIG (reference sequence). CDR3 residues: CAWSKASGYETQYF. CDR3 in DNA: TGTGCCTGGAGTAAAGCTAGCGGGTACGAGACCCAGTACTTC.

This chain's CDR3 is CASSLAGAGNTIYF. The CDR3 DNA reads TGTGCCAGCAGCTTGGCAGGGGCTGGAAACACCATATATTTT. The rearrangement joins TRBV5-4 to TRBJ1-3, with D perhaps TRBD1 (6 bases). From germline, CDR1 is SGHNT and CDR2 YYREEE (reference sequence). The length of the CDR3 is 14 residues. V lost 0 bases and J 2 bases, leaving 6 bases between the germline ends.

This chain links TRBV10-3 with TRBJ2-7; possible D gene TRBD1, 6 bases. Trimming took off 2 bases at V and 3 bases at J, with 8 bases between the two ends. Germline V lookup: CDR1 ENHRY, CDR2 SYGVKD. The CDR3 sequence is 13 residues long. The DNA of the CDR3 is TGTGCCATCAGTGAGCCGGGACACTACGAGCAGTACTTC. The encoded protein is CAISEPGHYEQYF.

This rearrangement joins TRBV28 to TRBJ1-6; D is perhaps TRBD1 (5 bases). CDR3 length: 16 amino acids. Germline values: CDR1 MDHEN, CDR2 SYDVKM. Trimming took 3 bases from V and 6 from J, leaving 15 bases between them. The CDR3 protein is CASSLLQAATNSPLHF. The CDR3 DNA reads TGTGCCAGCAGTTTGTTACAGGCGGCGACTAATTCACCCCTCCACTTT.

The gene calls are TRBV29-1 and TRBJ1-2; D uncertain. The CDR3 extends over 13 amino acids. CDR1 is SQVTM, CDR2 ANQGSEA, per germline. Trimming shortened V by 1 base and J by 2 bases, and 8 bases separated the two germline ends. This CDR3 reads CSVEVSRNYGYTF. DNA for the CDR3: TGCAGCGTTGAAGTGTCGAGAAACTATGGCTACACCTTC.

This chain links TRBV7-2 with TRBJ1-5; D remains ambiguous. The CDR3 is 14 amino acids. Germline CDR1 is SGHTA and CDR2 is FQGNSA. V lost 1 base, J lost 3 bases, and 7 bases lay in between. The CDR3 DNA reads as TGTGCCAGCAGCTTAGGTTGGCTCAATCAGCCCCAGCATTTT. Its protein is CASSLGWLNQPQHF.